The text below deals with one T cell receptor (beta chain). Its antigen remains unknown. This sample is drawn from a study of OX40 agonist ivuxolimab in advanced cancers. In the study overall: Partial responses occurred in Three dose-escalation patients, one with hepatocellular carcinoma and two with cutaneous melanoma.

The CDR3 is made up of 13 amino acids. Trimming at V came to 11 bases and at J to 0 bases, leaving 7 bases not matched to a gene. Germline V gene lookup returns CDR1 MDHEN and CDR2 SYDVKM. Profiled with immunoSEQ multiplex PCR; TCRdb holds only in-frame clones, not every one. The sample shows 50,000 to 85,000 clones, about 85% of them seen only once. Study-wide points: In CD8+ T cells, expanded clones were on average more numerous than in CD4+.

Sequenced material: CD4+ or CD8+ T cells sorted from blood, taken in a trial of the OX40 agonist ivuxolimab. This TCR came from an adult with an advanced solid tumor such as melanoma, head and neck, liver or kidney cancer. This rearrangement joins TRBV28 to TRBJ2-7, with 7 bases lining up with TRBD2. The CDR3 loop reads CAAGADSSYEQYF. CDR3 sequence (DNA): TGTGCCGCGGGAGCTGATAGCTCCTACGAGCAGTACTTC.